These 24 T cell receptor beta chains share one sample of origin, sequenced in a study of blood T cell repertoires in COVID-19. Profiled with immunoSEQ multiplex PCR; TCRdb holds only in-frame clones, not every one. The table records 150,000 to 200,000 clones, around nine tenths of them present only once. Input material: peripheral blood. These receptor sequences come from a human donor in a cohort sampled during active COVID-19.

This chain joins TRBV18 and TRBJ2-7; 10 bases align to TRBD1. The CDR3 runs 14 residues. V lost 8 bases to trimming and J lost 5 bases; unmatched junction nucleotides: 9. Germline CDR1 reads KGHSH; CDR2 reads LQKENI. The CDR3 loop reads CASQAGTGVDEQYF. In DNA, the CDR3 is TGTGCCAGCCAGGCCGGGACAGGGGTTGACGAGCAGTACTTC.

The gene calls are TRBV11-2 and TRBJ2-7; tentative D call: TRBD1 (6 bases). This CDR3 comprises 13 residues. The germline gives CDR1 SGHAT, CDR2 FQNNGV. Trimming removed 3 bases at V and 2 bases at J, with 8 bases between. CDR3 region: CASSFRGPYEQYF. CDR3 coding DNA: TGTGCCAGCAGCTTCAGGGGACCCTACGAGCAGTACTTC.

The rearrangement joins TRBV11-3 to TRBJ2-7, with 9 positions matching TRBD2. The ends lost 4 bases at V and 2 bases at J; junction bases unmatched: 6. In germline, CDR1 is SGHNT, CDR2 YENEEA. There are 15 residues in the CDR3. DNA for the CDR3: TGTGCCAGCAGCTCCAAGCGGGAGGTACCCTACGAGCAGTACTTC. Amino acid sequence: CASSSKREVPYEQYF.

This sequence joins TRBV30 and TRBJ1-2; 8 positions agree with TRBD1. V shed 0 bases and J 5 bases; nucleotides not matched to a gene: 2. Germline loops: CDR1 GTSNPN, CDR2 SVGIG (reference sequence). The CDR3 is 13 residues long. The CDR3 protein is CAWSVGQGYGYTF. The CDR3 DNA reads TGTGCCTGGAGTGTAGGACAGGGTTATGGCTACACCTTC.

The chain joins TRBV27 to TRBJ1-2; tentative D call: TRBD1 (5 bases). From germline, CDR1 is MNHEY and CDR2 SMNVEV (reference sequence). The V and J ends lost 0 bases and 3 bases respectively, with 8 bases between them. The CDR3 runs to 14 residues. The CDR3 region has the DNA TGTGCCAGCAGTTTATCCGGGGGTGACTATGGCTACACCTTC. It translates to CASSLSGGDYGYTF.

This chain uses TRBV23-1 with TRBJ1-2; 11 bases are shared with TRBD1. TRBV23-1 counts as an open reading frame of uncertain function. CDR3 size: 15 residues. The junction had 2 bases not matched to a gene; V was cut back by 0 bases and J by 5 bases. The CDR3 DNA sequence: TGCGCCAGCAGTCAATCGGACAGGGGGCTGTATGGCTACACCTTC. Translation gives CASSQSDRGLYGYTF.

This chain links TRBV27 with TRBJ1-4, with D tentatively TRBD1 (6 bases). The length of the CDR3 is 15 residues. The V gene lost 2 bases and the J gene lost 4 bases, with 11 bases spanning the gap. The V gene's germline CDR1 is MNHEY and CDR2 SMNVEV (reference sequence). The CDR3 region is CASSLQGHINEKLFF. As DNA, the CDR3 is TGTGCCAGCAGTTTACAGGGGCATATTAATGAAAAACTGTTTTTT.

This clone was recorded only once. The rearrangement joins TRBV30 to TRBJ2-2, with 13 bases matching TRBD2. CDR3 length: 15 residues. The V segment lost 2 bases and the J segment 7 bases; nucleotides outside the gene matches: 4. Germline CDR1 and CDR2: GTSNPN and SVGIG (reference sequence). DNA of the CDR3: TGTGCCTGGAGTCGGACTAGCGGGAGCGGCGGGGAGCTGTTTTTT. This codes for CAWSRTSGSGGELFF.

This clone was seen a few times. The chain links TRBV9 to TRBJ1-1; D remains ambiguous. CDR1 and CDR2 (germline): SGDLS, YYNGEE. The V end lost 3 bases, the J end lost 11 bases, and 11 bases lay between the germline ends. This CDR3 spans 11 amino acids. DNA for the CDR3: TGTGCCAGCAGCGGTGGCGGCGCGGCTTTCTTT. Translating gives CASSGGGAAFF.

The CDR3 sequence: CASSPRTGDSPLHF. The CDR3 nucleotides are TGTGCCAGCAGTCCCAGGACAGGGGATTCACCCCTCCACTTT. The V and J genes are TRBV7-2 and TRBJ1-6, with TRBD1 identical over 9 bases. The CDR3 has 14 amino acids. J was trimmed by 8 bases and V by 6 bases; bases with no gene match: 5. Germline loops: CDR1 SGHTA, CDR2 FQGNSA.

The chain recombines TRBV3-1 (or the pseudogene TRBV3-2) with TRBJ2-5, with TRBD1 matching 9 bases. Looked up from germline, CDR1 is LGHDT and CDR2 is YNNKEL (reference sequence). This CDR3 comprises 15 residues. J lost 4 bases, V lost 4 bases, and 7 bases had no gene match. The CDR3 DNA is TGTGCCAGCAGCCTACCGGGACAGGGAGGAGAGACCCAGTACTTC. Residues: CASSLPGQGGETQYF.

The chain is built from TRBV14 and TRBJ2-5, with 9 bases aligning to TRBD2. The CDR3 is made up of 16 amino acids. Looked up from germline, CDR1 is SGHDN and CDR2 is FVKESK. V lost 4 bases to trimming and J lost 3 bases; unmatched junction nucleotides: 9. CDR3 nucleotide sequence: TGTGCCAGCAGCCTCTTTAGCGGGAGCCGGAAAGAGACCCAGTACTTC. Amino acid sequence: CASSLFSGSRKETQYF.

This clone was recorded at least ten times. The chain employs TRBV15 and TRBJ2-5; 10 bases agree with TRBD2. Trimming cost V 5 bases and J 4 bases; bases outside gene matches: 1. The CDR3 contains 13 residues. CDR1 is LNHNV, CDR2 YYDKDF, per germline (reference sequence). CDR3 nucleotides: TGTGCCACCAGCCGACTAGCGGGAGAGACCCAGTACTTC. It yields the protein CATSRLAGETQYF.

The chain carries TRBV10-3 and TRBJ1-2, with 7 bases lining up with TRBD1. J gave up 6 bases and V 3 bases, and 7 bases lay outside the gene matches. CDR3 length: 14 residues. In germline, CDR1 is ENHRY, CDR2 SYGVKD. Here the CDR3 reads CAISDIQTGNGYTF. CDR3 nucleotides: TGTGCCATCAGTGACATACAGACAGGGAATGGCTACACCTTC.

The V and J genes are TRBV28 and TRBJ2-3; 12 positions match TRBD2. CDR3 length: 17 residues. The J segment lost 4 bases and the V segment lost 6 bases, leaving 11 bases of the junction unmatched. CDR1 and CDR2 from the germline V gene are MDHEN and SYDVKM. The DNA of the CDR3 is TGTGCCAGCAGCCGCCGGACTAGCGGGGATTTCGCAGATACGCAGTATTTT. Protein product: CASSRRTSGDFADTQYF.

The rearrangement uses TRBV6-5 and TRBJ2-7; a possible D gene is TRBD2 (6 bases). The CDR3 runs 15 residues. With 6 bases removed from V and 0 bases from J, the gap between germline ends came to 15 bases. The germline V gene has CDR1 MNHEY and CDR2 SVGAGI. Written as DNA, the CDR3 is TGTGCCAGCAGCCCATTGCGCGGGGTCTCCTACGAGCAGTACTTC. Translated: CASSPLRGVSYEQYF.

This clone was detected only once. The rearrangement joins TRBV6-6 to TRBJ1-2, with 9 bases identical to TRBD1. There are 13 residues in the CDR3. Germline-derived CDR1 and CDR2 are MNHNY and SVGAGI (reference sequence). The trim removed 4 bases at V and 7 bases at J, leaving 4 bases unmatched. CDR3 nucleotide sequence: TGTGCCAGCAGTTGGGACAGGGAATCTGGCTACACCTTC. Its translation is CASSWDRESGYTF.

V is TRBV28 and J is TRBJ2-1; D remains ambiguous. Germline V lookup: CDR1 MDHEN, CDR2 SYDVKM. Between the trimmed V and J ends, which lost 3 bases and 4 bases, there was a span of 7 bases. The CDR3 sequence is 13 residues long. CDR3 sequence reads: CASSLSKYNEQFF. CDR3 bases: TGTGCCAGCAGTTTGTCTAAGTACAATGAGCAGTTCTTC.

CDR3 residues: CASRLQGRETQYF. Written as DNA, the CDR3 is TGTGCCAGCAGGTTACAGGGGAGAGAGACCCAGTACTTC. This rearrangement joins TRBV5-8 to TRBJ2-5, with TRBD1 matching 7 bases. Trimming took 5 bases from V and 4 from J; bases not matched to a gene: 5. There are 13 residues in the CDR3. The germline gives CDR1 SGHTS, CDR2 YDEGEE.

The CDR3 reads CASSFAGPGGNTIYF. The DNA of the CDR3 is TGTGCCAGCAGTTTCGCAGGGCCGGGCGGAAACACCATATATTTT. This chain uses TRBV6-5 with TRBJ1-3; D might be TRBD1 (5 bases). Per germline, CDR1 MNHEY and CDR2 SVGAGI. The ends were cut back, 4 bases at V and 4 bases at J, with 14 bases in the middle. This CDR3 is built from 15 residues.

The genes are TRBV7-9 and TRBJ2-2, with TRBD1 matching 9 bases. CDR3 length: 18 amino acids. The trim removed 2 bases at V and 6 bases at J, leaving 13 bases unmatched. Looked up from germline, CDR1 is SEHNR and CDR2 is FQNEAQ (reference sequence). The CDR3: CASSLIFRQGEGSGELFF. As DNA, the CDR3 is TGTGCCAGCAGCTTAATCTTCCGACAGGGGGAAGGCTCCGGGGAGCTGTTTTTT.

The chain carries TRBV15 and TRBJ2-2, with a possible D match to TRBD2 (5 bases). The CDR3 has 11 residues. CDR1 LNHNV and CDR2 YYDKDF come from the germline V gene (reference sequence). Trimming removed 3 bases at V and 10 bases at J, with 6 bases between. CDR3 region: CATSRREELFF. CDR3 DNA sequence: TGTGCCACCAGCAGGAGGGAGGAGCTGTTTTTT. The full variable domain, its missing parts supplied by reference TRBV15 and TRBJ2-2, is DAMVIQNPRYQVTQFGKPVTLSCSQTLNHNVMYWYQQKSSQAPKLLFHYYDKDFNNEADTPDNFQSRRPNTSFCFLDIRSPGLGDTAMYLCATSRREELFFGEGSRLTVL.

The gene calls are TRBV9 and TRBJ2-6; D is perhaps TRBD1 (6 bases). The CDR3 has 15 amino acids. The V end was cut by 3 bases, the J end by 1 base, with 8 bases between. Germline lookup yields CDR1 SGDLS and CDR2 YYNGEE. The CDR3 is CASSAQGSGANVLTF. CDR3 nucleotides: TGTGCCAGCAGCGCCCAGGGGTCTGGGGCCAACGTCCTGACTTTC.

The chain uses TRBV30 and TRBJ2-5, with 10 bases fitting TRBD2. The J segment lost 5 bases and the V segment lost 1 base, leaving 10 bases of the junction unmatched. This CDR3 region has 16 residues. Germline lookup yields CDR1 GTSNPN and CDR2 SVGIG (reference sequence). CDR3 sequence (DNA): TGTGCCTGGAGTGGGCTAGCGGGAGCCGCTTTGGAGACCCAGTACTTC. Its protein product is CAWSGLAGAALETQYF.